A single T cell receptor (beta chain) is shown here with its context. Its antigen is still unknown. TCRdb itself ran the reads through MiXCR, one entry per CDR3 protein. The sample carries 150,000 to 200,000 distinct CDR3 sequences, roughly 9.8% recorded once. V shed 3 bases, J shed 5 bases, and the junction held 4 bases outside the gene matches. In germline, CDR1 is SGHDN, CDR2 FVKESK. CDR3 length: 15 amino acids. This sample was included in a study of T cell repertoires in cytomegalovirus infection. Broader study findings: Summed frequency of shared TCR beta families picked out CMV carriers who also had the relevant HLA. Clonotypes of TCR beta that were HLA-C-restricted and CMV-specific dominated the ex vivo response.

The specimen was PBMCs. This TCR derives from a human donor in good health (CMV status not recorded). Some clones in this sample may be carry-over from other donors' samples. The gene calls are TRBV14 and TRBJ2-1; TRBD1 matches at 10 bases. The CDR3 DNA is TGTGCCAGCAGCCACCGGGACAGGGGAAACAATGAGCAGTTCTTC. Translating it yields CASSHRDRGNNEQFF.